Shown below are 17 T cell receptor beta chains from a single sample sequenced in a study of T cell responses to AZD1222 COVID-19 vaccine. The protocol was immunoSEQ multiplex PCR, while the TCRdb copy is restricted to in-frame clones and leaves out a portion. The profile shows about 140,000 clones, approximately 91% of them singletons. Source: peripheral blood, taken 28 days after the second AZD1222 dose. The receptors come from an adult who received the AZD1222 COVID-19 vaccine.

Note on this clone: Other DNA sequences from this sample encode an identical CDR3 as well. The rearrangement joins TRBV4-2 to TRBJ2-1; tentative D call: TRBD2 (5 bases). With 1 base removed from V and 3 bases from J, the gap between germline ends came to 13 bases. The CDR3 runs 16 residues. The germline gives CDR1 LGHNA, CDR2 YNFKEQ. CDR3 in DNA: TGTGCCAGCAGCCAAGGCGGAGCGGCGGGCTACAATGAGCAGTTCTTC. The encoded protein is CASSQGGAAGYNEQFF.

The chain couples TRBV28 to TRBJ1-3; tentatively, D is TRBD1 (5 bases). The CDR3 extends over 13 amino acids. Germline loops: CDR1 MDHEN, CDR2 SYDVKM. V was pared by 5 bases and J by 8 bases, with 13 bases between. The CDR3 sequence: CASSPGRDDTIYF. CDR3 DNA sequence: TGTGCCAGCAGTCCCGGACGGGACGACACCATATATTTT.

V is TRBV5-6 and J is TRBJ2-1; no definite D call. Trimming took off 0 bases at V and 6 bases at J, with 7 bases between the two ends. CDR1 and CDR2 from the germline V gene are SGHDT and YYEEEE. The CDR3 runs to 13 residues. CDR3 residues: CASSLVSSNEQFF. The CDR3 bases are TGTGCCAGCAGCTTGGTGTCTAGCAATGAGCAGTTCTTC. Looking up the rest from reference TRBV5-6 and TRBJ2-1 gives the full variable domain: DAGVTQSPTHLIKTRGQQVTLRCSPKSGHDTVSWYQQALGQGPQFIFQYYEEEERQRGNFPDRFSGHQFPNYSSELNVNALLLGDSALYLCASSLVSSNEQFFGPGTRLTVL.

This clone has a single count. The CDR3 nucleotides are TGCAGCGTTGGGGTCCTAACAGGGGCGGCCTACGAGCAGTACTTC. This gives the protein CSVGVLTGAAYEQYF. The genes are TRBV29-1 and TRBJ2-7, with 7 nucleotides matching TRBD1. The germline V gene has CDR1 SQVTM and CDR2 ANQGSEA. The trim removed 4 bases at V and 2 bases at J, leaving 11 bases unmatched. The CDR3 consists of 15 residues.

The chain carries TRBV5-4 and TRBJ2-7, with 9 bases fitting TRBD2. The CDR3 spans 15 residues. V trimming: 6 bases; J trimming: 0 bases; junction bases outside the gene matches: 7. The V gene's germline CDR1 is SGHNT and CDR2 YYREEE (reference sequence). The CDR3 nucleotides read TGTGCCAGCAACGCAGCGGGAGGACGCTCCTACGAGCAGTACTTC. Amino acids: CASNAAGGRSYEQYF.

The CDR3 here is CASSLDLWGSKNYGYTF. The CDR3 DNA sequence: TGTGCCAGCAGCTTAGATTTATGGGGCAGTAAGAACTATGGCTACACCTTC. The chain carries TRBV7-2 and TRBJ1-2; possibly TRBD1 for D (5 bases). The CDR3 is 17 amino acids. Per the germline V gene, CDR1 is SGHTA and CDR2 is FQGNSA. Between the trimmed V and J ends, which lost 1 base and 2 bases, there was a span of 17 bases. Variable domain in full (rest from reference TRBV7-2 and TRBJ1-2): GAGVSQSPSNKVTEKGKDVELRCDPISGHTALYWYRQSLGQGLEFLIYFQGNSAPDKSGLPSDRFSAERTGGSVSTLTIQRTQQEDSAVYLCASSLDLWGSKNYGYTFGSGTRLTVV.

This clone has a handful of counts. The chain uses TRBV18 and TRBJ1-1; D is unclear. In germline, CDR1 is KGHSH, CDR2 LQKENI. V gave up 1 base and J gave up 1 base, with 10 bases separating them. This CDR3 region has 15 residues. DNA of the CDR3: TGTGCCAGCTCACCACGCCCGGCAGCGAACACTGAAGCTTTCTTT. Amino acids: CASSPRPAANTEAFF.

This chain links TRBV7-9 with TRBJ1-3; D is possibly TRBD1 (6 bases). Trimming took 9 bases from V and 1 from J, leaving 10 bases between them. CDR3 length: 13 residues. Germline V gene data show CDR1 as SEHNR and CDR2 as FQNEAQ (reference sequence). The DNA for the CDR3 is TGTGCCAGGGACAGTCTGTCTGGAAACACCATATATTTT. Amino acid sequence: CARDSLSGNTIYF.

The chain employs TRBV5-1 and TRBJ2-7; D perhaps matches TRBD2 (6 bases). Trimming shortened V by 0 bases and J by 3 bases, and 13 bases separated the two germline ends. The V gene's germline CDR1 is SGHRS and CDR2 YFSETQ. This CDR3 is 15 amino acids long. The chain's CDR3 is CASSLAPGLHYEQYF. CDR3 DNA sequence: TGCGCCAGCAGCTTGGCCCCGGGACTCCACTACGAGCAGTACTTC.

This clone has only one observation. V gene TRBV28 combines with J gene TRBJ1-2; 7 bases are shared with TRBD1. CDR3 length: 15 amino acids. After removal of 1 base from V and 3 bases from J, the junction contained 5 bases not matched to a gene. CDR1 is MDHEN and CDR2 is SYDVKM in the germline V gene. Written as DNA, the CDR3 is TGTGCCAGCAGTTTATTAGCAGGGGGGGACTATGGCTACACCTTC. Its translation is CASSLLAGGDYGYTF.

The chain employs TRBV5-1 and TRBJ2-1; no clear D. Germline V gene lookup returns CDR1 SGHRS and CDR2 YFSETQ. This CDR3 comprises 14 residues. Trimming stripped 2 bases from V and 4 bases from J, with 10 bases between. The DNA for the CDR3 is TGCGCCAGCAGCTTCCCATTAGAGTACAATGAGCAGTTCTTC. Its protein product is CASSFPLEYNEQFF.

This chain joins TRBV12-5 and TRBJ2-3; 16 bases map to TRBD2. The CDR3 consists of 19 residues. The junction had 10 bases not matched to a gene; V was cut back by 5 bases and J by 2 bases. CDR1 and CDR2 from the germline V gene are LGHNT and FRNRAP. The CDR3 bases are TGTGCTAGTGGTCTGGGACTAGCGGGGGGGCTGGGGGTCACAGATACGCAGTATTTT. Amino acids: CASGLGLAGGLGVTDTQYF.

DNA of the CDR3: TGCAGCGTCCGAATAACTAACTATGGCTACACCTTC. The encoded protein is CSVRITNYGYTF. The rearrangement uses TRBV29-1 and TRBJ1-2; D is undetermined. The V gene lost 6 bases and the J gene lost 0 bases, with 8 bases spanning the gap. This CDR3 spans 12 amino acids. Germline lookup yields CDR1 SQVTM and CDR2 ANQGSEA.

The chain uses TRBV6-1 and TRBJ2-7; 12 bases match TRBD1. The J segment lost 4 bases and the V segment lost 7 bases, leaving 5 bases of the junction unmatched. Germline CDR1 MNHNS, CDR2 SASEGT. There are 14 residues in the CDR3. DNA of the CDR3: TGTGCCAGCAATAGGGGACAGGGGGCGTACGAGCAGTACTTC. Amino acids: CASNRGQGAYEQYF.

The genes are TRBV18 and TRBJ2-3; 12 nucleotides align to TRBD2. The length of the CDR3 is 16 residues. The V gene's germline CDR1 is KGHSH and CDR2 LQKENI. V shed 6 bases and J 0 bases; nucleotides not matched to a gene: 4. CDR3 loop: CASSRGTSGSTDTQYF. CDR3 in DNA: TGTGCCAGCTCGCGAGGGACTAGCGGGAGCACAGATACGCAGTATTTT.

This chain connects TRBV11-2 to TRBJ1-3; D is undetermined. The CDR3 length is 12 residues. Trimming removed 3 bases from V and 0 bases from J, with 0 bases in between. The germline V gene encodes CDR1 SGHAT and CDR2 FQNNGV. CDR3 residues: CASSFSGNTIYF. The CDR3, as DNA: TGTGCCAGCAGCTTCTCTGGAAACACCATATATTTT.

This rearrangement joins TRBV6-2 or TRBV6-3 to TRBJ1-5, with D possibly matching TRBD1 (6 bases). The CDR3 is 16 amino acids. CDR1 is MNHEY and CDR2 is SVGEGT in the germline V gene. The V end was cut by 1 base, the J end by 3 bases, with 13 bases between. The CDR3 region is CASSYFGGAFNQPQHF. In nucleotides, the CDR3 is TGTGCCAGCAGTTACTTCGGGGGGGCCTTCAATCAGCCCCAGCATTTT.